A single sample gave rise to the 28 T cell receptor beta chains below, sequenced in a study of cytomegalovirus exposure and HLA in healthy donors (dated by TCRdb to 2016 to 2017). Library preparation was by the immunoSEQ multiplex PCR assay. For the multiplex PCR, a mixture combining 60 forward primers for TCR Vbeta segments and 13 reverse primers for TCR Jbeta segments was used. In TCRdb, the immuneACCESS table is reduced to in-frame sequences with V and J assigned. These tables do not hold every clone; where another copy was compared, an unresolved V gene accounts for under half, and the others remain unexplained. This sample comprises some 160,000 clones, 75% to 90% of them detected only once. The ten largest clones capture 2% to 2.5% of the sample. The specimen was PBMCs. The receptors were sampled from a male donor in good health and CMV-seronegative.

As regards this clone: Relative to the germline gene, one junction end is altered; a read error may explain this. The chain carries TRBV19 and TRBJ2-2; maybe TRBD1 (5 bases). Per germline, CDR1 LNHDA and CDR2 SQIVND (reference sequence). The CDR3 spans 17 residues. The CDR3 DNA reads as TGTGCCAGTAGTATTTTAGGGGCCCCGACCAACACCGGTGAGCTGTTTTTT. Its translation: CASSILGAPTNTGELFF.

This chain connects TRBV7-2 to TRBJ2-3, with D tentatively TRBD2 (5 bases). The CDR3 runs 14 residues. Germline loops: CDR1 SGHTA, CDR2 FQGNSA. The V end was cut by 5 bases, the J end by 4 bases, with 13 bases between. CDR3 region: CASSPRSEPDTQYF. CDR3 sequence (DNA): TGTGCCAGCAGCCCTCGTAGCGAACCAGATACGCAGTATTTT. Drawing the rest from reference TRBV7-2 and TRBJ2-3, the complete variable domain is GAGVSQSPSNKVTEKGKDVELRCDPISGHTALYWYRQSLGQGLEFLIYFQGNSAPDKSGLPSDRFSAERTGGSVSTLTIQRTQQEDSAVYLCASSPRSEPDTQYFGPGTRLTVL.

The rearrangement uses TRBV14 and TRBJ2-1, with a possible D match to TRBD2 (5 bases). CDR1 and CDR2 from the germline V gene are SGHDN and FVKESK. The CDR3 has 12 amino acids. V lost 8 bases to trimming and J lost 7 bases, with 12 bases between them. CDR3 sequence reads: CASQRGWNEQFF. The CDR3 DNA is TGTGCCAGCCAGAGAGGGTGGAATGAGCAGTTCTTC.

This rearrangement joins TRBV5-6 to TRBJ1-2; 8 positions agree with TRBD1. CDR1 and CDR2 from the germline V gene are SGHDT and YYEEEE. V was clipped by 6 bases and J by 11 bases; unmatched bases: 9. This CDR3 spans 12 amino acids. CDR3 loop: CASTLSGQGYTF. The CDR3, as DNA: TGTGCCAGCACCTTATCTGGACAGGGATACACCTTC.

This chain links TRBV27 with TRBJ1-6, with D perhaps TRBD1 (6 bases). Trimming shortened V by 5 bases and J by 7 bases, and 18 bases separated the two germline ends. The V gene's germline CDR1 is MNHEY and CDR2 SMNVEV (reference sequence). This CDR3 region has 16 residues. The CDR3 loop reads CASSQRDARGNSPLHF. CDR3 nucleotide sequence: TGTGCCAGCAGTCAACGGGACGCAAGGGGGAATTCACCCCTCCACTTT.

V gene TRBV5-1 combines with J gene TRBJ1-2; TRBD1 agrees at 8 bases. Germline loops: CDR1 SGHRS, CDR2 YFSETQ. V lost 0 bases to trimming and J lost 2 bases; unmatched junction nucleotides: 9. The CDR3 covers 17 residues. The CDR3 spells CASSLDTTGAWNYGYTF. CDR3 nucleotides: TGCGCCAGCAGCTTGGATACGACAGGGGCATGGAACTATGGCTACACCTTC.

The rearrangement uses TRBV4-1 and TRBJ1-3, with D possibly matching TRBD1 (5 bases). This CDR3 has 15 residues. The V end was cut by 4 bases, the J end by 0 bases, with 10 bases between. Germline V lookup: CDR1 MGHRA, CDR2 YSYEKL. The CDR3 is CASSRLDNSGNTIYF. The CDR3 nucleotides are TGCGCCAGCAGCCGCCTGGACAACTCTGGAAACACCATATATTTT.

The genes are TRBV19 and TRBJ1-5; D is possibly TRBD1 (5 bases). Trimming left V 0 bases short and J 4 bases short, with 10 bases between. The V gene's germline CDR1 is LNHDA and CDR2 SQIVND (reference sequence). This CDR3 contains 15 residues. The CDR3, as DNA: TGTGCCAGTAGTATAGAGCTCTACAGGAATCAGCCCCAGCATTTT. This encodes CASSIELYRNQPQHF.

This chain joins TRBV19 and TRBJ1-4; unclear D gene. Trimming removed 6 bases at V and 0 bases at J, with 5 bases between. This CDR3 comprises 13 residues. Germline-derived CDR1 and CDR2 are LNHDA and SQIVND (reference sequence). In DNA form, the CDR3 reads TGTGCCAGTAGGGCAGCAACTAATGAAAAACTGTTTTTT. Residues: CASRAATNEKLFF.

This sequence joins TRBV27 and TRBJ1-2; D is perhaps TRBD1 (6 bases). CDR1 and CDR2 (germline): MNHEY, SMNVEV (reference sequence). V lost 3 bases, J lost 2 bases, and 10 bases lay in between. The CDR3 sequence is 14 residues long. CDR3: CASSFGGANYGYTF. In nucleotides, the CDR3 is TGTGCCAGCAGTTTTGGGGGCGCCAACTATGGCTACACCTTC.

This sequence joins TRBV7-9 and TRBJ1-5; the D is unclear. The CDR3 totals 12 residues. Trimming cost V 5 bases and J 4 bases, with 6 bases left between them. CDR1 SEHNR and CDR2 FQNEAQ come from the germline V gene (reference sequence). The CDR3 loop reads CASSRDNQPQHF. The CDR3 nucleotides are TGTGCCAGCAGCAGAGATAATCAGCCCCAGCATTTT. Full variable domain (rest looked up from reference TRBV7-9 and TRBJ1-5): DTGVSQNPRHKITKRGQNVTFRCDPISEHNRLYWYRQTLGQGPEFLTYFQNEAQLEKSRLLSDRFSAERPKGSFSTLEIQRTEQGDSAMYLCASSRDNQPQHFGDGTRLSIL.

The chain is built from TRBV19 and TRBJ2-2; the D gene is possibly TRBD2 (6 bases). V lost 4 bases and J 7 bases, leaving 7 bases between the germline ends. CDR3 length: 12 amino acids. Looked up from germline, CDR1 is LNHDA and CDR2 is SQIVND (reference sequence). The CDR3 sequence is CASSSGVGELFF. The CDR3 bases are TGTGCCAGTAGTAGCGGGGTCGGGGAGCTGTTTTTT.

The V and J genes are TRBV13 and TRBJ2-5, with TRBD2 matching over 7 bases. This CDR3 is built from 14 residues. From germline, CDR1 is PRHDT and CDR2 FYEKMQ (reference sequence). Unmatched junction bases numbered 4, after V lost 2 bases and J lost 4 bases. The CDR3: CASSLSLAGETQYF. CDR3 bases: TGTGCCAGCAGCTTAAGTTTAGCGGGAGAGACCCAGTACTTC.

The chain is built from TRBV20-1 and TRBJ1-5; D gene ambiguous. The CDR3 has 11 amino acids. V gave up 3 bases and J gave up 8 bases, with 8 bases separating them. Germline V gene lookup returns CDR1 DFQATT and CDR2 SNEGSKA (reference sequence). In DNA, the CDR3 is TGCAGTGCTAGTTACGGTGAGCCCCAGCATTTT. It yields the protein CSASYGEPQHF.

The CDR3 nucleotides read TGTGCCATCAGTGAGTACGGGAGTAACGAGCAGTACTTC. Encoded protein: CAISEYGSNEQYF. The chain uses TRBV10-3 and TRBJ2-7; possible D gene TRBD2, 6 bases. With 1 base removed from V and 5 bases from J, the gap between germline ends came to 9 bases. This CDR3 contains 13 residues. Germline V gene sequence: CDR1 ENHRY, CDR2 SYGVKD.

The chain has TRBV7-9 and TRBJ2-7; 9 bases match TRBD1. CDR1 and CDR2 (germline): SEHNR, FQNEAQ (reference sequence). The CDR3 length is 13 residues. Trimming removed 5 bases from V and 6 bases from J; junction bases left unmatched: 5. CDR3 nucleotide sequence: TGTGCCAGCAGCCGGACAGGGGAAGCCGAGCAGTACTTC. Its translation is CASSRTGEAEQYF. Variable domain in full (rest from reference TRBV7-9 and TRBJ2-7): DTGVSQNPRHKITKRGQNVTFRCDPISEHNRLYWYRQTLGQGPEFLTYFQNEAQLEKSRLLSDRFSAERPKGSFSTLEIQRTEQGDSAMYLCASSRTGEAEQYFGPGTRLTVT.

CDR3 coding DNA: TGTGCCTGGATTGTTGCAGGGGGCAACACTGAAGCTTTCTTT. This sequence encodes CAWIVAGGNTEAFF. This rearrangement joins TRBV30 to TRBJ1-1; 8 bases agree with TRBD1. This CDR3 has 14 amino acids. The V gene end was trimmed by 4 bases and the J gene end by 2 bases; junction bases not matched to a gene: 6. Germline CDR1 reads GTSNPN; CDR2 reads SVGIG (reference sequence).

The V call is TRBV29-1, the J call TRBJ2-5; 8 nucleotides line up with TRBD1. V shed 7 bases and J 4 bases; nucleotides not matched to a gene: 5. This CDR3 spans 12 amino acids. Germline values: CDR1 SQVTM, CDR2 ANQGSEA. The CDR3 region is CSADRVGETQYF. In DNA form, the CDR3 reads TGCAGCGCGGACAGGGTTGGAGAGACCCAGTACTTC.

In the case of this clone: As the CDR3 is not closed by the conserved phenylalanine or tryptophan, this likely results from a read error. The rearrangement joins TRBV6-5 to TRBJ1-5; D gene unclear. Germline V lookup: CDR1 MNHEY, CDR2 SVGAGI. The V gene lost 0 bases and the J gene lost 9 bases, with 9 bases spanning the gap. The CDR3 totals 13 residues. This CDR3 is CASSYSGGLPQHL. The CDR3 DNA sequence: TGTGCCAGCAGTTACTCCGGTGGGCTGCCCCAGCATCTT.

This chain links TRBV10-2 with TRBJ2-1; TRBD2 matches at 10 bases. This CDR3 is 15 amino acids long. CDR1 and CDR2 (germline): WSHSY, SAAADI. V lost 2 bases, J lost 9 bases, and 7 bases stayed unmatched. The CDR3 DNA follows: TGCGCCAGCAGTGAGACGGGACTAGCGTCGGCTGAGCAGTTCTTC. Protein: CASSETGLASAEQFF.

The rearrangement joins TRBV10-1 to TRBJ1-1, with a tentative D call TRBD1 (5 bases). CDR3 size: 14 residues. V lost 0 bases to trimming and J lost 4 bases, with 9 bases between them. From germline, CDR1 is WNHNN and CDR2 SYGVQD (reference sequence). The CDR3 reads CASSESTGGTEAFF. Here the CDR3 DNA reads TGCGCCAGCAGTGAGTCCACCGGGGGCACTGAAGCTTTCTTT.

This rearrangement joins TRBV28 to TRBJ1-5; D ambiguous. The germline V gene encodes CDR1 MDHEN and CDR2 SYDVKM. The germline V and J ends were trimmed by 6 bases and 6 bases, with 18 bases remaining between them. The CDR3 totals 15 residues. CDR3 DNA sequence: TGTGCCAGCAGCAATCTAGCGGCGGGCGGTCAGCCCCAGCATTTT. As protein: CASSNLAAGGQPQHF.

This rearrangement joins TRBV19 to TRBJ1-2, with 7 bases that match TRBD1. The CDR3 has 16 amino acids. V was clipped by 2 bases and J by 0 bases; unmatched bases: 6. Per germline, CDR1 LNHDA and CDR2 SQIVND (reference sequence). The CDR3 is CASSIFGTAANYGYTF. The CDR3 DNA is TGTGCCAGTAGTATATTCGGGACAGCCGCTAACTATGGCTACACCTTC.

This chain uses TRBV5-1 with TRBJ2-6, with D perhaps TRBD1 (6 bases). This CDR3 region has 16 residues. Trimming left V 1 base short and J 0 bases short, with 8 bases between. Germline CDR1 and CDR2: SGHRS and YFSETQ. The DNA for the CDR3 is TGCGCCAGCAGCTTGACAGGGACCTCTGGGGCCAACGTCCTGACTTTC. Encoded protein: CASSLTGTSGANVLTF.

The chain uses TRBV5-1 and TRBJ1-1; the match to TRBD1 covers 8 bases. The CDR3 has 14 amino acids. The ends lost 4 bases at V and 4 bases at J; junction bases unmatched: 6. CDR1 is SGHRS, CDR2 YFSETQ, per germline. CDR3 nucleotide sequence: TGCGCCAGCAGCCGGGACAGGTACGGCACTGAAGCTTTCTTT. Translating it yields CASSRDRYGTEAFF.

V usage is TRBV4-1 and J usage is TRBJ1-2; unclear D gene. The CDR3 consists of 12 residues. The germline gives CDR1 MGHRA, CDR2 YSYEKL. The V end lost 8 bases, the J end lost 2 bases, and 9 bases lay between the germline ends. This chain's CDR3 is CASGNENYGYTF. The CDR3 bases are TGCGCCAGCGGCAATGAAAACTATGGCTACACCTTC.

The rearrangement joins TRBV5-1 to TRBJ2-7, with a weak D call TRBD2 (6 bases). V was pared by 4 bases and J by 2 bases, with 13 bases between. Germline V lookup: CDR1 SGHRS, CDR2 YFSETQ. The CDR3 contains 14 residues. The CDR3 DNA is TGCGCCAGCAGCAGGAGGGGTCTTGCCTACGAGCAGTACTTC. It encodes CASSRRGLAYEQYF.

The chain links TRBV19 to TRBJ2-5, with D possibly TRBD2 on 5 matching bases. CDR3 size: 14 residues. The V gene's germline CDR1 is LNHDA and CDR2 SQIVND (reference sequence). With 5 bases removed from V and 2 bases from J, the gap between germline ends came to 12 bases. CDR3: CASSPPGIQETQYF. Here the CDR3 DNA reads TGTGCCAGTAGTCCCCCGGGGATACAAGAGACCCAGTACTTC.